Listed here are 30 T cell receptor beta chains from one sample, sequenced in a study of blood T cell repertoires in COVID-19. Only in-frame clones appear in the TCRdb table, and some are missing; sequencing was by immunoSEQ multiplex PCR. The data show some 350,000 clones, approximately 89% seen once. The sequenced material came from peripheral blood. The source of these receptors is a woman in her late teens or twenties who had recovered from COVID-19.

In this sample, this clone turned up once. V is TRBV4-1 and J is TRBJ2-1, with 7 nucleotides matching TRBD1. V shed 4 bases, J shed 8 bases, and the junction held 2 bases outside the gene matches. The CDR3 has 12 amino acids. Germline CDR1 MGHRA, CDR2 YSYEKL. The DNA for the CDR3 is TGCGCCAGCAGCCTTCAGGGGGATGAGCAGTTCTTC. As protein: CASSLQGDEQFF.

This chain links TRBV10-3 with TRBJ1-6; perhaps TRBD1 as D (5 bases). The CDR3 runs to 14 residues. V was clipped by 6 bases and J by 3 bases, with 9 bases between them. The germline V gene encodes CDR1 ENHRY and CDR2 SYGVKD. The CDR3 loop is CAIRQDSYNSPLHF. The DNA for the CDR3 is TGTGCCATCAGGCAAGACAGCTATAATTCACCCCTCCACTTT.

The rearrangement links TRBV27 to TRBJ2-3, with D unresolved. The V end lost 8 bases, the J end lost 7 bases, and 7 bases lay between the germline ends. CDR1 is MNHEY, CDR2 SMNVEV, per germline (reference sequence). This CDR3 is built from 10 residues. CDR3 DNA: TGTGCCAGCGGCCTTAATACGCAGTATTTT. This encodes CASGLNTQYF.

The V gene is TRBV9, the J gene TRBJ1-1; the D is unclear. Looked up from germline, CDR1 is SGDLS and CDR2 is YYNGEE. The CDR3 extends over 12 amino acids. V was clipped by 7 bases and J by 4 bases, with 11 bases between them. DNA of the CDR3: TGTGCCAGCGCGAGAGGCGGCACTGAAGCTTTCTTT. Translating gives CASARGGTEAFF. Together with reference TRBV9 and TRBJ1-1, the CDR3 gives the full variable domain: DSGVTQTPKHLITATGQRVTLRCSPRSGDLSVYWYQQSLDQGLQFLIQYYNGEERAKGNILERFSAQQFPDLHSELNLSSLELGDSALYFCASARGGTEAFFGQGTRLTVV.

Only one count was recorded for this clone. The CDR3 region is CASSGGGNSPLHF. CDR3 nucleotides: TGTGCCAGCAGTGGGGGGGGCAATTCACCCCTCCACTTT. The rearrangement uses TRBV7-9 and TRBJ1-6; TRBD1 is a possible D gene (6 bases). Trimming stripped 6 bases from V and 7 bases from J, with 10 bases between. The CDR3 covers 13 residues. CDR1 is SEHNR, CDR2 FQNEAQ, per germline (reference sequence). The variable domain in full, with the rest retrieved from reference TRBV7-9 and TRBJ1-6, is DTGVSQNPRHKITKRGQNVTFRCDPISEHNRLYWYRQTLGQGPEFLTYFQNEAQLEKSRLLSDRFSAERPKGSFSTLEIQRTEQGDSAMYLCASSGGGNSPLHFGNGTRLTVT.

The rearrangement links TRBV15 to TRBJ1-1; possible D gene TRBD1, 6 bases. The V end lost 7 bases, the J end lost 1 base, and 10 bases lay between the germline ends. Germline V gene lookup returns CDR1 LNHNV and CDR2 YYDKDF (reference sequence). The CDR3 is made up of 13 amino acids. The CDR3: CATKQGPNTEAFF. The CDR3 DNA reads TGTGCCACCAAGCAGGGGCCGAACACTGAAGCTTTCTTT.

CDR3 loop: CASSRGQRNTEAFF. CDR3 coding DNA: TGTGCCAGCAGCCGCGGACAGAGGAACACTGAAGCTTTCTTT. V is TRBV7-9 and J is TRBJ1-1; TRBD1 might be the D (6 bases). Trimming removed 5 bases at V and 1 base at J, with 11 bases between. Germline CDR1 reads SEHNR; CDR2 reads FQNEAQ (reference sequence). This CDR3 is 14 amino acids long.

The J gene is TRBJ2-1, the V gene TRBV19, with TRBD1 as a possible D gene (5 bases). The CDR3 extends over 15 amino acids. Trimming took off 3 bases at V and 2 bases at J, with 11 bases between the two ends. Germline lookup yields CDR1 LNHDA and CDR2 SQIVND (reference sequence). This CDR3 reads CASSIQGRTYNEQFF. The CDR3 DNA sequence: TGTGCCAGTAGTATCCAGGGTCGCACCTACAATGAGCAGTTCTTC.

This chain uses TRBV12-3 or TRBV12-4 with TRBJ2-7, with TRBD2 as a possible D gene (5 bases). There are 13 residues in the CDR3. V lost 3 bases, J lost 4 bases, and 10 bases lay in between. The CDR3 region is CASSFGSVYEQYV. DNA of the CDR3: TGTGCCAGCAGTTTTGGTAGCGTTTACGAGCAGTACGTC.

The gene calls are TRBV7-7 and TRBJ2-3, with 8 nucleotides matching TRBD2. This CDR3 comprises 14 residues. V shed 8 bases and J 1 base; nucleotides not matched to a gene: 5. In germline, CDR1 is SSHAT, CDR2 FNYEAQ (reference sequence). The CDR3 DNA is TGTGCCAGCGGACTAGCAAGCGGCACAGATACGCAGTATTTT. Translated: CASGLASGTDTQYF.

The chain uses TRBV7-9 and TRBJ2-5, with a possible D match to TRBD1 (5 bases). CDR3 size: 17 residues. V lost 5 bases and J lost 0, with 19 bases in between. Germline V CDR1 and CDR2: SEHNR, FQNEAQ (reference sequence). The CDR3 bases are TGTGCCAGCAGCCTTCGGACATTTACTATATACCAAGAGACCCAGTACTTC. Its protein is CASSLRTFTIYQETQYF.

This sequence joins TRBV29-1 and TRBJ2-3; D not resolved. Germline V lookup: CDR1 SQVTM, CDR2 ANQGSEA. CDR3 length: 12 residues. Trimming stripped 4 bases from V and 4 bases from J, with 9 bases between. CDR3 amino acids: CSVVFPSDTQYF. The CDR3 region has the DNA TGCAGCGTTGTGTTCCCGTCAGATACGCAGTATTTT.

V gene TRBV9 combines with J gene TRBJ2-5, with 10 bases fitting TRBD2. This CDR3 comprises 17 residues. CDR1 and CDR2 from the germline V gene are SGDLS and YYNGEE. J lost 5 bases, V lost 4 bases, and 14 bases had no gene match. CDR3 protein: CASSPASGRFKGETQYF. CDR3 sequence (DNA): TGTGCCAGCAGCCCCGCTAGCGGGAGATTCAAGGGGGAGACCCAGTACTTC.

CDR3 protein: CASSPREGAHVSPLHF. CDR3 sequence (DNA): TGTGCCAGCAGCCCCAGGGAGGGAGCTCACGTATCACCCCTCCACTTT. The rearrangement links TRBV11-3 to TRBJ1-6; D possibly corresponds to TRBD1 (5 bases). The CDR3 length is 16 residues. Trimming took 5 bases from V and 10 from J, leaving 21 bases between them. CDR1 and CDR2 from the germline V gene are SGHNT and YENEEA.

The V call is TRBV7-2, the J call TRBJ1-3; D uncertain. Germline V CDR1 and CDR2: SGHTA, FQGNSA. CDR3 length: 16 residues. Trimming removed 1 base from V and 0 bases from J, with 10 bases in between. The CDR3 sequence: CASSLESRYSGNTIYF. In DNA form, the CDR3 reads TGTGCCAGCAGCTTAGAGTCCAGGTACTCTGGAAACACCATATATTTT.

This clone occurred a few times. The rearrangement joins TRBV10-1 to TRBJ2-7; D call uncertain. Germline CDR1 is WNHNN and CDR2 is SYGVQD (reference sequence). The V gene lost 2 bases and the J gene lost 7 bases, with 12 bases spanning the gap. CDR3 length equals 13 residues. The CDR3 nucleotides are TGCGCCAGCAGTGAGCGGGTCCTTGGGGAGCAGTACGTC. This gives the protein CASSERVLGEQYV.

This rearrangement joins TRBV11-2 to TRBJ2-7, with 9 bases matching TRBD2. V was pared by 4 bases and J by 3 bases, with 4 bases of the junction left unmatched. Germline CDR1 reads SGHAT; CDR2 reads FQNNGV. The CDR3 consists of 14 residues. The CDR3 DNA is TGTGCCAGCAGCTCTCGACTAGCGGACTACGAGCAGTACGTC. Encoded protein: CASSSRLADYEQYV.

This CDR3 is CSVEGAGEDGYTF. The CDR3 DNA sequence: TGCAGCGTTGAGGGTGCAGGTGAAGATGGCTACACCTTC. The chain joins TRBV29-1 to TRBJ1-2; unclear D gene. CDR3 size: 13 residues. CDR1 is SQVTM and CDR2 is ANQGSEA in the germline V gene. Trimming left V 3 bases short and J 6 bases short, with 14 bases between.

V usage is TRBV5-1 and J usage is TRBJ2-2; 8 bases match TRBD1. Germline V lookup: CDR1 SGHRS, CDR2 YFSETQ. The trim removed 1 base at V and 5 bases at J, leaving 4 bases unmatched. The CDR3 is 15 residues long. The CDR3 loop reads CASSLRQGATGELFF. In nucleotides, the CDR3 is TGCGCCAGCAGCTTGAGGCAGGGGGCTACCGGGGAGCTGTTTTTT. Drawing the rest from reference TRBV5-1 and TRBJ2-2, the complete variable domain is KAGVTQTPRYLIKTRGQQVTLSCSPISGHRSVSWYQQTPGQGLQFLFEYFSETQRNKGNFPGRFSGRQFSNSRSEMNVSTLELGDSALYLCASSLRQGATGELFFGEGSRLTVL.

This rearrangement joins TRBV5-6 to TRBJ2-5; no definite D call. Germline V gene lookup returns CDR1 SGHDT and CDR2 YYEEEE. The CDR3 length is 13 residues. V was pared by 0 bases and J by 4 bases, with 7 bases between. CDR3 loop: CASSLDQLETQYF. The CDR3 coding sequence is TGTGCCAGCAGCTTGGATCAGTTAGAGACCCAGTACTTC.

The gene calls are TRBV5-4 and TRBJ2-5; D remains unclear. Trimming cost V 4 bases and J 1 base, with 11 bases left between them. Germline CDR1 and CDR2: SGHNT and YYREEE (reference sequence). This CDR3 contains 14 residues. As DNA, the CDR3 is TGTGCCAGCAGCCTGTACTACACCCAAGAGACCCAGTACTTC. This translates into CASSLYYTQETQYF.

The chain joins TRBV6-2 or TRBV6-3 to TRBJ2-2; D call uncertain. Looked up from germline, CDR1 is MNHEY and CDR2 is SVGEGT. This CDR3 spans 12 amino acids. V dropped 4 bases and J dropped 7 bases, with 7 bases sitting between them. CDR3 sequence reads: CASSFSGGELFF. DNA for the CDR3: TGTGCCAGCAGTTTTTCGGGCGGGGAGCTGTTTTTT.

The count of this clone is one. The chain recombines TRBV30 with TRBJ1-4; 7 bases line up with TRBD1. Per the germline V gene, CDR1 is GTSNPN and CDR2 is SVGIG (reference sequence). This CDR3 has 11 amino acids. Trimming took 8 bases from V and 7 from J; bases not matched to a gene: 4. The CDR3 bases are TGTGCCCACCGGACAGGTGAAAAACTGTTTTTT. This gives the protein CAHRTGEKLFF.

The chain recombines TRBV19 with TRBJ1-2, with D hard to call. The germline V gene encodes CDR1 LNHDA and CDR2 SQIVND (reference sequence). The CDR3 covers 13 residues. V gave up 8 bases and J gave up 8 bases, with 18 bases separating them. The CDR3 here is CASSKRRVDGYTF. The CDR3 DNA reads TGTGCCAGTTCAAAACGACGGGTTGACGGCTACACCTTC. Full variable domain (remainder filled in from reference TRBV19 and TRBJ1-2): DGGITQSPKYLFRKEGQNVTLSCEQNLNHDAMYWYRQDPGQGLRLIYYSQIVNDFQKGDIAEGYSVSREKKESFPLTVTSAQKNPTAFYLCASSKRRVDGYTFGSGTRLTVV.

The V call is TRBV6-5, the J call TRBJ1-6; D is ambiguous. The CDR3 sequence is 15 residues long. Trimming took 0 bases from V and 6 from J, leaving 9 bases between them. The germline CDR1 and CDR2 sequences are MNHEY and SVGAGI. The CDR3: CASSYSAGVNSPLHF. The DNA of the CDR3 is TGTGCCAGCAGTTACTCGGCGGGAGTTAATTCACCCCTCCACTTT.

V usage is TRBV19 and J usage is TRBJ1-2, with D perhaps matching TRBD1 (5 bases). The V gene lost 6 bases and the J gene lost 5 bases, with 19 bases spanning the gap. Germline loops: CDR1 LNHDA, CDR2 SQIVND (reference sequence). The CDR3 is made up of 15 amino acids. CDR3 region: CASSQGVGLQYGYTF. CDR3 DNA sequence: TGTGCCAGTAGCCAAGGGGTGGGGCTGCAGTATGGCTACACCTTC.

V gene TRBV6-2 or TRBV6-3 combines with J gene TRBJ1-1; no clear D gene. CDR1 MNHEY and CDR2 SVGEGT come from the germline V gene. The ends were cut back, 1 base at V and 3 bases at J, with 12 bases in the middle. The length of the CDR3 is 15 residues. CDR3 in DNA: TGTGCCAGCAGTTACTTCGGGAGGGCTGACACTGAAGCTTTCTTT. Residues: CASSYFGRADTEAFF.

The chain combines TRBV7-9 with TRBJ1-2; D remains unclear. This CDR3 spans 17 amino acids. Germline CDR1 SEHNR, CDR2 FQNEAQ (reference sequence). Trimming left V 1 base short and J 2 bases short, with 17 bases between. CDR3 DNA sequence: TGTGCCAGCAGCTTAGTTCCGGGATCAACCCCCAACTATGGCTACACCTTC. This translates into CASSLVPGSTPNYGYTF. The whole variable domain, filled in from reference TRBV7-9 and TRBJ1-2, reads DTGVSQNPRHKITKRGQNVTFRCDPISEHNRLYWYRQTLGQGPEFLTYFQNEAQLEKSRLLSDRFSAERPKGSFSTLEIQRTEQGDSAMYLCASSLVPGSTPNYGYTFGSGTRLTVV.

The chain has TRBV7-6 and TRBJ2-7; tentative D call: TRBD1 (5 bases). V lost 2 bases, J lost 0 bases, and 17 bases lay in between. This CDR3 contains 17 residues. Per germline, CDR1 SGHVS and CDR2 FNYEAQ. The CDR3 DNA sequence: TGTGCCAGCAGCTTATCCCCCCCGACGACAGTCTCCTACGAGCAGTACGTC. Its protein product is CASSLSPPTTVSYEQYV.

The J gene is TRBJ2-5, the V gene TRBV7-2, with a weak D call TRBD1 (6 bases). Trimming stripped 1 base from V and 8 bases from J, with 17 bases between. Germline V lookup: CDR1 SGHTA, CDR2 FQGNSA. This CDR3 has 15 amino acids. CDR3 protein: CASSLGGRREITQYF. In DNA, the CDR3 is TGTGCCAGCAGCTTAGGGGGGCGTAGGGAGATCACCCAGTACTTC.